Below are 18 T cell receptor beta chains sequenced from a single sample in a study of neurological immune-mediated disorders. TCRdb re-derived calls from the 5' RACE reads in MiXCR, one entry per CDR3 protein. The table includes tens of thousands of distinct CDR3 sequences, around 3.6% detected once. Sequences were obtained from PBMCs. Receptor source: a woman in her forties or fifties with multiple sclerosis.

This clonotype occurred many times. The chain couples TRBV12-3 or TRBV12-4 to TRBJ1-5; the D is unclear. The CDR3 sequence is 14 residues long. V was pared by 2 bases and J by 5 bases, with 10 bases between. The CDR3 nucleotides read TGTGCCAGCAGTTTACAGGCTGGGGATCAGCCCCAGCATTTT. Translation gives CASSLQAGDQPQHF.

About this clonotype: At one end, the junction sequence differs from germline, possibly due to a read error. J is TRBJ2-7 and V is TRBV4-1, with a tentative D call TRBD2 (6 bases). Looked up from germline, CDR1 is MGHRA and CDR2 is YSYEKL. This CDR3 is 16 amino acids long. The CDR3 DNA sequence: TGCGCCACCAGCCAGATCGCGGGGAGCCAGCTCTACGAGCAGTACTTC. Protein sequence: CATSQIAGSQLYEQYF.

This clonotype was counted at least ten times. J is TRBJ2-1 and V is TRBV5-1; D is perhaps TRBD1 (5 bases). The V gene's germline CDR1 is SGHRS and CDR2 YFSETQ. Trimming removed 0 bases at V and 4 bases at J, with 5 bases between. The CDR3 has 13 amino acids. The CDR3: CASSLGQYNEQFF. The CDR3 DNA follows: TGCGCCAGCAGCTTGGGACAGTACAATGAGCAGTTCTTC.

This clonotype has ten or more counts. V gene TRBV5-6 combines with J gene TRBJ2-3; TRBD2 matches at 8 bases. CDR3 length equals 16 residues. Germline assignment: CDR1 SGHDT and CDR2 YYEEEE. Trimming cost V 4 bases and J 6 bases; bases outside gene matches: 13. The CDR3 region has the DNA TGTGCCAGCAGCACCGTGCTTGACGGGGGGGCCGATACGCAGTATTTT. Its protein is CASSTVLDGGADTQYF.

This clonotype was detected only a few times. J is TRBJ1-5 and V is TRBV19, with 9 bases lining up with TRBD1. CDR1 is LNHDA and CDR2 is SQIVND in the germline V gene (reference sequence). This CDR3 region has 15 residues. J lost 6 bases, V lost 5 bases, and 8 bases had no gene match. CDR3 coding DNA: TGTGCCAGTAGTGCCCCCGGGGGACAGGGTCAGCCCCAGCATTTT. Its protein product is CASSAPGGQGQPQHF.

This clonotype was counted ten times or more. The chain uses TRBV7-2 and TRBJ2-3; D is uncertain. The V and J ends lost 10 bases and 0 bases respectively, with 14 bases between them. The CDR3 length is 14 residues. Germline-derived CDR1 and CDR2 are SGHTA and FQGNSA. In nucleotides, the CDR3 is TGTGCCACCGCAGGATGGCCAAGCACAGATACGCAGTATTTT. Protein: CATAGWPSTDTQYF.

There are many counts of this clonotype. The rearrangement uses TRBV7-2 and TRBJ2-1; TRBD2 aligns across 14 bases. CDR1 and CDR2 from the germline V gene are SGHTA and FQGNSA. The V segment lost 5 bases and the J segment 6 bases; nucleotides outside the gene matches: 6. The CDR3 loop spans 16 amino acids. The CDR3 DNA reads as TGTGCCAGCAGCCTGGGGACTAGCGGGGGATTCAATGAGCAGTTCTTC. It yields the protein CASSLGTSGGFNEQFF.

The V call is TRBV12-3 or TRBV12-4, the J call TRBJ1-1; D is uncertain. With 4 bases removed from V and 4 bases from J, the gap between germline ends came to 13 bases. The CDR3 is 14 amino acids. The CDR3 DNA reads TGTGCCAGCAGTTCGGTAGCGCGGGGCACTGAAGCTTTCTTT. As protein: CASSSVARGTEAFF.

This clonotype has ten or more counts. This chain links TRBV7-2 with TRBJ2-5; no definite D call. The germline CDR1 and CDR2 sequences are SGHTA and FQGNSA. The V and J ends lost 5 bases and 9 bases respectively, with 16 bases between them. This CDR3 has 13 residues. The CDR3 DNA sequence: TGTGCCAGCAGCCAACCGGCAGTTCGGGCCCAGTACTTC. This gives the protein CASSQPAVRAQYF.

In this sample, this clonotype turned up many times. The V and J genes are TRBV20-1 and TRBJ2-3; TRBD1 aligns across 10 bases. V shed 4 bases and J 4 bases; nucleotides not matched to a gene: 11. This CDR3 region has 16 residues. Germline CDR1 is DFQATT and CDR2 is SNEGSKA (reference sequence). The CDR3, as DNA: TGCAGTGCTACAAACCGGGACAGGGGTATTTCAGATACGCAGTATTTT. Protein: CSATNRDRGISDTQYF.

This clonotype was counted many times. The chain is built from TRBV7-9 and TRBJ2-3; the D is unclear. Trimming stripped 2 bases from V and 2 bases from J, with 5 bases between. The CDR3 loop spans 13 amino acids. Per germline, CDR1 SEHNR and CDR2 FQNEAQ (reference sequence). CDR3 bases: TGTGCCAGCAGCTTAACCCACACAGATACGCAGTATTTT. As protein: CASSLTHTDTQYF.

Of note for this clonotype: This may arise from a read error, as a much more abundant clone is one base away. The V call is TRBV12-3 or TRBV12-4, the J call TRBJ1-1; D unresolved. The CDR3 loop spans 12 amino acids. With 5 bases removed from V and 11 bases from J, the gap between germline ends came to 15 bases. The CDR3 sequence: CASSLDRAGAFF. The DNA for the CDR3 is TGTGCCAGCAGTCTAGACCGCGCCGGCGCTTTCTTT.

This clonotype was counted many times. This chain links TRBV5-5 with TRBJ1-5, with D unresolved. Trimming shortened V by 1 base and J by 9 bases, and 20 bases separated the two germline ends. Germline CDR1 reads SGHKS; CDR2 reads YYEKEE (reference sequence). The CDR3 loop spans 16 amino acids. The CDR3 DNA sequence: TGTGCCAGCAGCTTGTTTGATAACAGTCCAGTGGGGCCCCAGCATTTT. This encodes CASSLFDNSPVGPQHF. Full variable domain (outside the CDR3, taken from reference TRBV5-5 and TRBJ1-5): DAGVTQSPTHLIKTRGQQVTLRCSPISGHKSVSWYQQVLGQGPQFIFQYYEKEERGRGNFPDRFSARQFPNYSSELNVNALLLGDSALYLCASSLFDNSPVGPQHFGDGTRLSIL.

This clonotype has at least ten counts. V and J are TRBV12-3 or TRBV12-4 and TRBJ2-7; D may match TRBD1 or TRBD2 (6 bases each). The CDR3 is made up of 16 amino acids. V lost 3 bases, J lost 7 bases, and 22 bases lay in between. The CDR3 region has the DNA TGTGCCAGCAGTTTTAAAGGGGGGCCCCTGTCGGGAGAGCAGTACTTC. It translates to CASSFKGGPLSGEQYF.

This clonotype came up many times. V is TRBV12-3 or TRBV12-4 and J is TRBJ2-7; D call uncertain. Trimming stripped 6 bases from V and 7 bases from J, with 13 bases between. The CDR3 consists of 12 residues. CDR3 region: CASSPGGTEQYF. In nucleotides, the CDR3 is TGTGCCAGCAGCCCAGGCGGCACAGAGCAGTACTTC.

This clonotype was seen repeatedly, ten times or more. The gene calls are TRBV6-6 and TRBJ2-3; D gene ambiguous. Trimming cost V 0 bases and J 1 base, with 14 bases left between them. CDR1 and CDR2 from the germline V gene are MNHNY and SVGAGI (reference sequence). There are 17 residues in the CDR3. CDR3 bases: TGTGCCAGCAGTTACTCGCAGGCGGCATCGGGCACAGATACGCAGTATTTT. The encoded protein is CASSYSQAASGTDTQYF.

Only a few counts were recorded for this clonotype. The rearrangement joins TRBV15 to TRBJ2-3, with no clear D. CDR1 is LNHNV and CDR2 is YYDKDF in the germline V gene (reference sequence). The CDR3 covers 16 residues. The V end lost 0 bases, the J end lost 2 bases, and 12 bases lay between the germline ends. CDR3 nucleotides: TGTGCCACCAGCAGAGATCGCCCACTGACCACAGATACGCAGTATTTT. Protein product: CATSRDRPLTTDTQYF.

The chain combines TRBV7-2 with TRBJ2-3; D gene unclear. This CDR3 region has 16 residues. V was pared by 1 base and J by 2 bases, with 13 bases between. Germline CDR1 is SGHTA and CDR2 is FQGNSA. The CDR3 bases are TGTGCCAGCAGCTTAGACGGGCCCCGCCACACAGATACGCAGTATTTT. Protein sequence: CASSLDGPRHTDTQYF.